Below, 27 T cell receptor beta chains from the same sample are listed, as sequenced in a study of control samples from healthy donors and cancer patients (dated by TCRdb to about 2020). The library was made by the immunoSEQ multiplex PCR assay. The clones in this table, taken by TCRdb from immuneACCESS, are in-frame only. Not every clone is retained; where verified, under half of the shortfall comes from an unresolved V gene, and the cause of the rest is unknown. The sample data list approximately 220,000 clones, and around 94% of these were observed just once. Roughly 1.6% of the sample belongs to the ten largest clones. Sequenced input: blood. The receptor source for this set is a man aged 50-60 years in good health.

This clone occurred a few times. The rearrangement uses TRBV19 and TRBJ1-5; possibly TRBD1 for D (5 bases). The germline CDR1 and CDR2 sequences are LNHDA and SQIVND (reference sequence). The V gene lost 7 bases and the J gene lost 2 bases, with 12 bases spanning the gap. This CDR3 comprises 14 residues. CDR3 loop: CASTRGGGNQPQHF. In nucleotides, the CDR3 is TGTGCCAGTACTAGGGGTGGAGGCAATCAGCCCCAGCATTTT.

The chain is built from TRBV7-6 and TRBJ1-1; D is perhaps TRBD1 (5 bases). CDR3 size: 18 residues. Trimming removed 0 bases at V and 3 bases at J, with 20 bases between. Germline CDR1 is SGHVS and CDR2 is FNYEAQ. As DNA, the CDR3 is TGTGCCAGCAGCTTAGCGCTTAAGGCCAGGGTGGGGGACACTGAAGCTTTCTTT. Residues: CASSLALKARVGDTEAFF.

The chain joins TRBV28 to TRBJ1-5; TRBD1 aligns across 7 bases. The CDR3 has 18 residues. Germline values: CDR1 MDHEN, CDR2 SYDVKM. Germline trimming cut 6 bases from V and 1 base from J; bases unmatched to any gene: 15. CDR3 sequence: CASSPSLGQGESNQPQHF. DNA of the CDR3: TGTGCCAGCAGCCCCTCCCTGGGGCAGGGGGAAAGCAATCAGCCCCAGCATTTT.

The chain combines TRBV3-1 (or the pseudogene TRBV3-2) with TRBJ2-1; D unresolved. The CDR3 is 15 residues long. V was pared by 7 bases and J by 0 bases, with 13 bases between. The germline gives CDR1 LGHDT, CDR2 YNNKEL (reference sequence). CDR3 amino acids: CASINDDNSYNEQFF. CDR3 in DNA: TGTGCCAGCATAAACGACGATAACTCCTACAATGAGCAGTTCTTC.

The chain joins TRBV6-5 to TRBJ1-6; perhaps TRBD1 as D (6 bases). Germline values: CDR1 MNHEY, CDR2 SVGAGI. The ends were cut back, 2 bases at V and 9 bases at J, with 8 bases in the middle. The CDR3 loop spans 13 amino acids. CDR3 sequence (DNA): TGTGCCAGCAGTTACGGGGGCTTTTCACCCCTCCACTTT. The encoded protein is CASSYGGFSPLHF.

The chain employs TRBV7-8 and TRBJ2-7; D is unresolved. CDR3 length: 13 residues. CDR1 is SGHVS, CDR2 FQNEAQ, per germline. Trimming shortened V by 1 base and J by 3 bases, and 7 bases separated the two germline ends. CDR3 nucleotide sequence: TGTGCCAGCAGCTTAGACCCAATCTACGAGCAGTACTTC. Amino acids: CASSLDPIYEQYF. The whole variable domain, remainder taken from reference TRBV7-8 and TRBJ2-7, is GAGVSQSPRYKVAKRGQDVALRCDPISGHVSLFWYQQALGQGPEFLTYFQNEAQLDKSGLPSDRFFAERPEGSVSTLKIQRTQQEDSAVYLCASSLDPIYEQYFGPGTRLTVT.

This chain links TRBV2 with TRBJ2-1, with unresolved D. This CDR3 has 16 amino acids. V gave up 1 base and J gave up 2 bases, with 12 bases separating them. Germline V gives CDR1 SNHLY, CDR2 FYNNEI. The CDR3 nucleotides read TGTGCCAGCAGTGAAGTGGTCCGCCTAGCCTACAATGAGCAGTTCTTC. Its translation: CASSEVVRLAYNEQFF.

The chain links TRBV19 to TRBJ1-4; D is ambiguous. Per the germline V gene, CDR1 is LNHDA and CDR2 is SQIVND (reference sequence). V gave up 4 bases and J gave up 0 bases, with 6 bases separating them. There are 14 residues in the CDR3. The CDR3 DNA reads TGTGCCAGTAGTAGTATGGCAACTAATGAAAAACTGTTTTTT. This translates into CASSSMATNEKLFF.

This chain uses TRBV9 with TRBJ1-3; a possible D gene is TRBD1 (5 bases). Germline V gene data show CDR1 as SGDLS and CDR2 as YYNGEE. V lost 2 bases and J 3 bases, leaving 12 bases between the germline ends. This CDR3 is 15 amino acids long. CDR3 nucleotide sequence: TGTGCCAGCAGCGTCTCGGCAGGGAATGGAAACACCATATATTTT. Translating gives CASSVSAGNGNTIYF.

This chain connects TRBV12-2 to TRBJ2-7. TRBV12-2 is reported as a pseudogene. The CDR3 sequence is 15 residues long. The CDR3 spells CASRLAGGNSYEQYF. In nucleotides, the CDR3 is TGTGCAAGTCGCTTAGCGGGGGGCAACTCCTACGAGCAGTACTTC.

As for this clone: The junction departs from the called germline gene at one end, perhaps through a read error. In the same sample, other DNA sequences code for this CDR3. V is TRBV5-1 and J is TRBJ2-7; 8 nucleotides align to TRBD2. The CDR3 is 15 residues long. Germline lookup yields CDR1 SGHRS and CDR2 YFSETQ. The CDR3 reads CASSPGGVISYEQYF. The CDR3 DNA is TGCGCCAGCAGCCCCGGGGGGGTTATTTCCTACGAGCAATACTTC.

This chain uses TRBV18 with TRBJ1-4, with TRBD1 matching 9 bases. Germline V gene data show CDR1 as KGHSH and CDR2 as LQKENI. The CDR3 has 15 residues. Trimming cost V 6 bases and J 5 bases; bases outside gene matches: 7. The CDR3 DNA reads TGTGCCAGCTCCCCTCAGACAGGGGGGAATGAAAAACTGTTTTTT. Translation: CASSPQTGGNEKLFF. The complete variable domain, with remaining parts taken from reference TRBV18 and TRBJ1-4, reads NAGVMQNPRHLVRRRGQEARLRCSPMKGHSHVYWYRQLPEEGLKFMVYLQKENIIDESGMPKERFSAEFPKEGPSILRIQQVVRGDSAAYFCASSPQTGGNEKLFFGSGTQLSVL.

CDR3 in amino acids: CSVARQGGTEAFF. DNA of the CDR3: TGCAGCGTTGCGAGGCAGGGTGGGACTGAAGCTTTCTTT. V gene TRBV29-1 combines with J gene TRBJ1-1, with a tentative D call TRBD1 (5 bases). Trimming took 4 bases from V and 5 from J, leaving 14 bases between them. The germline gives CDR1 SQVTM, CDR2 ANQGSEA. The CDR3 is made up of 13 amino acids.

The chain links TRBV6-6 to TRBJ2-1, with 10 bases aligning to TRBD1. Per germline, CDR1 MNHNY and CDR2 SVGAGI (reference sequence). CDR3 length: 16 amino acids. V lost 6 bases, J lost 2 bases, and 7 bases stayed unmatched. Written as DNA, the CDR3 is TGTGCCAGCAGAAATCAGGGACAGGGGACCTACAATGAGCAGTTCTTC. Its translation is CASRNQGQGTYNEQFF.

The chain employs TRBV19 and TRBJ2-1, with TRBD1 identical over 7 bases. This CDR3 has 14 amino acids. Per the germline V gene, CDR1 is LNHDA and CDR2 is SQIVND (reference sequence). V was pared by 2 bases and J by 6 bases, with 4 bases of the junction left unmatched. CDR3 coding DNA: TGTGCCAGTAGTATACATTCAGGGGGCAATGAGCAGTTCTTC. Its protein is CASSIHSGGNEQFF.

V usage is TRBV4-1 and J usage is TRBJ2-1; 9 nucleotides align to TRBD1. This CDR3 has 14 amino acids. CDR1 is MGHRA, CDR2 YSYEKL, per germline. V was pared by 4 bases and J by 7 bases, with 5 bases of the junction left unmatched. CDR3 protein: CASSPGTGWNEQFF. CDR3 bases: TGCGCCAGCAGCCCGGGGACAGGGTGGAATGAGCAGTTCTTC.

The chain combines TRBV5-6 with TRBJ1-2; the match to TRBD1 covers 8 bases. This CDR3 has 13 residues. With 0 bases clipped from V and 6 bases from J, the junction kept 1 base outside the gene matches. Germline V gene sequence: CDR1 SGHDT, CDR2 YYEEEE. The CDR3: CASSLGRGHGYTF. The CDR3 DNA reads TGTGCCAGCAGCTTGGGCAGGGGGCATGGCTACACCTTC.

The chain is built from TRBV2 and TRBJ2-7, with D maybe TRBD2 (6 bases). The germline V gene encodes CDR1 SNHLY and CDR2 FYNNEI. The CDR3 totals 16 residues. Trimming cost V 4 bases and J 3 bases, with 19 bases left between them. The CDR3 loop reads CASSVWLAGTDYEQYV. As DNA, the CDR3 is TGTGCCAGCAGTGTATGGTTGGCGGGGACCGACTACGAGCAGTACGTC.

The chain has TRBV7-9 and TRBJ2-7; the D gene is possibly TRBD1 (6 bases). Trimming took 8 bases from V and 2 from J, leaving 16 bases between them. This CDR3 is 14 amino acids long. Germline lookup yields CDR1 SEHNR and CDR2 FQNEAQ (reference sequence). Here the CDR3 reads CASRRAPGAYEQYF. The CDR3, as DNA: TGTGCCAGCCGACGAGCCCCAGGGGCCTACGAGCAGTACTTC. Combining the CDR3 with reference TRBV7-9 and TRBJ2-7 gives the whole variable domain DTGVSQNPRHKITKRGQNVTFRCDPISEHNRLYWYRQTLGQGPEFLTYFQNEAQLEKSRLLSDRFSAERPKGSFSTLEIQRTEQGDSAMYLCASRRAPGAYEQYFGPGTRLTVT.

The chain couples TRBV4-2 to TRBJ1-4; no clear D. The V end lost 0 bases, the J end lost 3 bases, and 5 bases lay between the germline ends. The CDR3 has 14 amino acids. Per germline, CDR1 LGHNA and CDR2 YNFKEQ. The CDR3 protein is CASSQEGANEKLFF. The DNA of the CDR3 is TGTGCCAGCAGCCAAGAGGGAGCTAATGAAAAACTGTTTTTT.

The V and J genes are TRBV6-5 and TRBJ2-5; maybe TRBD2 (5 bases). Germline V gene data show CDR1 as MNHEY and CDR2 as SVGAGI. The CDR3 contains 15 residues. V dropped 6 bases and J dropped 5 bases, with 19 bases sitting between them. DNA for the CDR3: TGTGCCAGCAGCTTTGCACTAGATATTCTGGAGACCCAGTACTTC. Translated, it gives CASSFALDILETQYF.

This clone has a handful of counts. The chain is built from TRBV24-1 and TRBJ2-1; D not resolved. The V and J ends lost 7 bases and 4 bases respectively, with 19 bases between them. The CDR3 loop spans 16 amino acids. From germline, CDR1 is KGHDR and CDR2 SFDVKD. This CDR3 is CATSRSSAPGYNEQFF. The CDR3 nucleotides read TGTGCCACCAGCCGTTCCTCAGCACCCGGTTACAATGAGCAGTTCTTC.

The chain joins TRBV11-2 to TRBJ1-4; maybe TRBD1 (6 bases). Trimming cost V 6 bases and J 7 bases, with 15 bases left between them. CDR1 and CDR2 from the germline V gene are SGHAT and FQNNGV. This CDR3 has 14 amino acids. This CDR3 reads CASRGGSGIEKLFF. The CDR3 region has the DNA TGTGCCAGCAGAGGGGGATCAGGCATTGAAAAACTGTTTTTT.

The CDR3 sequence: CASSRGTGEPDTQYF. CDR3 DNA sequence: TGCGCCAGCAGCCGGGGGACAGGGGAACCAGATACGCAGTATTTT. This rearrangement joins TRBV4-1 to TRBJ2-3; 10 bases map to TRBD1. Germline lookup yields CDR1 MGHRA and CDR2 YSYEKL. CDR3 length equals 15 residues. V shed 4 bases, J shed 4 bases, and the junction held 5 bases outside the gene matches.

About this clone itself: Germline and junction disagree at one end, which may indicate a read error. The CDR3 sequence is CSATIADTQYF. CDR3 DNA: TGCAGTGCTACGATAGCAGATACGCAATATTTT. The chain recombines TRBV20-1 with TRBJ2-3; D call uncertain. CDR1 is DFQATT, CDR2 SNEGSKA, per germline (reference sequence). The CDR3 loop spans 11 amino acids.

The chain links TRBV14 to TRBJ1-2; D call uncertain. Trimming shortened V by 3 bases and J by 4 bases, and 15 bases separated the two germline ends. CDR1 and CDR2 from the germline V gene are SGHDN and FVKESK. The length of the CDR3 is 15 residues. The CDR3 nucleotides are TGTGCCAGCAGCCAGGCCCTCCCTGGCCTCTATGGCTACACCTTC. Amino acid sequence: CASSQALPGLYGYTF. The complete variable domain, with remaining parts taken from reference TRBV14 and TRBJ1-2, reads EAGVTQFPSHSVIEKGQTVTLRCDPISGHDNLYWYRRVMGKEIKFLLHFVKESKQDESGMPNNRFLAERTGGTYSTLKVQPAELEDSGVYFCASSQALPGLYGYTFGSGTRLTVV.

The chain joins TRBV15 to TRBJ2-3; 7 positions match TRBD2. The CDR3 is 15 amino acids. Germline loops: CDR1 LNHNV, CDR2 YYDKDF (reference sequence). J was trimmed by 5 bases and V by 9 bases; bases with no gene match: 14. This chain's CDR3 is CATRQSGRGIDTQYF. CDR3 nucleotides: TGTGCCACTAGACAAAGCGGGCGGGGGATAGATACGCAGTATTTT.